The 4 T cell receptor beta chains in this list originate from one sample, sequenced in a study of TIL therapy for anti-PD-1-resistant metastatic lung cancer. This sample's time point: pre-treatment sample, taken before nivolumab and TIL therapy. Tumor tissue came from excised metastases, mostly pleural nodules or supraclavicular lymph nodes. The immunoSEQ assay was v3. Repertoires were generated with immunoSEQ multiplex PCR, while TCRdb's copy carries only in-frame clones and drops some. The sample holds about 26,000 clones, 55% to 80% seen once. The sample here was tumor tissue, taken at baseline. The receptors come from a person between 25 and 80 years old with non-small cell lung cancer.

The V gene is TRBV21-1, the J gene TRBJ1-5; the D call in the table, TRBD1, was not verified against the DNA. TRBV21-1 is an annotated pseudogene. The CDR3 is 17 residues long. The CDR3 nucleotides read TGTGCCAGCAGGAAGGGACAGGGGGCGCAGGGCAATCAGCCCCAGCATTTT. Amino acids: CASRKGQGAQGNQPQHF.

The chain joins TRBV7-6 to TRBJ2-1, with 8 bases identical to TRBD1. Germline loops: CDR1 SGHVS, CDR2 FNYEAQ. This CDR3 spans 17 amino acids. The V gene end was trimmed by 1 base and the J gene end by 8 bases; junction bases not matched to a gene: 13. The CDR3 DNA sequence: TGTGCCAGCAGCTTAGGACGGTTACAGGGGGATGTGGATGAGCAGTTCTTC. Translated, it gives CASSLGRLQGDVDEQFF.

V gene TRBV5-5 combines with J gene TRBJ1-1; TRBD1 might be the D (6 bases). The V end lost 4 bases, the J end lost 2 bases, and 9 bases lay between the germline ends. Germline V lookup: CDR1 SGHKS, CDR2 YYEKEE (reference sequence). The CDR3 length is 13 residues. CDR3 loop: CASSRTENTEAFF. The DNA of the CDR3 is TGTGCCAGCAGCAGGACAGAAAACACTGAAGCTTTCTTT.

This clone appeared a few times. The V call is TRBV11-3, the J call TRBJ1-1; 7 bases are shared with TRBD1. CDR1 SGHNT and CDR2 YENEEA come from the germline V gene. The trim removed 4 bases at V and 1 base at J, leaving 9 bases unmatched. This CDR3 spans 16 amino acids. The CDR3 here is CASSYRPGTENTEAFF. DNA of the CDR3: TGTGCCAGCAGCTATCGGCCCGGGACAGAGAACACTGAAGCTTTCTTT.